This T cell receptor beta chain is drawn from a study of OX40 agonist ivuxolimab in advanced cancers. As for this clone: Its antigen remains unknown.

General study points: Expansion of clones was among the lowest in partial responders at 0.1-3.0 mg/kg.

Germline assignment: CDR1 SGHTA and CDR2 FQGNSA. The V and J ends lost 1 base and 3 bases respectively, with 13 bases between them. There are 15 residues in the CDR3. Sequencing was performed with immunoSEQ multiplex PCR; in TCRdb, only in-frame clones are kept and a portion is missing. Of tens of thousands of clones listed, approximately 90% are singletons. This TCR came from an adult with an advanced solid tumor such as melanoma, head and neck, liver or kidney cancer. Sequences were derived from CD4+ or CD8+ T cells sorted from blood, sampled in a trial of the OX40 agonist ivuxolimab. The chain has TRBV7-2 and TRBJ2-7, with D unresolved. This CDR3 is CASSLDEVLHYEQYF. CDR3 in DNA: TGTGCCAGCAGCTTAGATGAGGTCTTACACTACGAGCAGTACTTC. The complete variable domain, with remaining parts taken from reference TRBV7-2 and TRBJ2-7, reads GAGVSQSPSNKVTEKGKDVELRCDPISGHTALYWYRQSLGQGLEFLIYFQGNSAPDKSGLPSDRFSAERTGGSVSTLTIQRTQQEDSAVYLCASSLDEVLHYEQYFGPGTRLTVT.